The sequence of this T cell receptor beta chain was determined in a study of shared clonotypes between healthy human individuals (dated by TCRdb to about 2020). As for the study more broadly: The cohort comprised a couple of women and a few men aged 18 to 49 years. Each donor's leukapheresis produced roughly between roughly 0.85 and 9.5 billion PBMCs. To increase sequencing depth and limit assay-specific biases, different laboratories used diverse techniques to prepare libraries and sequence TCR repertoires. For each donor, three plates each were used for CD4 naive and CD4 memory, two plates were used for CD8 naive, and one plate was used for CD8 memory. Blood TCR repertoires of roughly five healthy adults were deeply sequenced to estimate repertoire size and the extent of clonotype sharing between individuals. Paper-wide results and their limitations: Naive subsets generally had larger estimated clonotype richness than memory subsets. The genetic and exposure-history diversity represented was limited by the small number of donors. Pairwise subsampling led to the expectation that sequencing depth would affect the degree of clonotype sharing among donors. Clonotypes shared by all four sorted-subset donors showed higher generation probabilities than non-shared clonotypes. Incomplete sequencing was indicated by rarefaction of sorted-subset datasets, despite the large sequencing depth. Roughly 5% of naive CD4, 3.5% of naive CD8, around 2.3% of memory CD4, and about 0.4% of memory CD8 clonotypes were shared across four donors. Sampling was restricted to blood, and TCR repertoires in tissue are likely to differ from TCR repertoires in blood.

Note on this clone: Its recognized antigen is unknown. No base quality values were provided; no much bigger clone lies one nucleotide off.

TCR CDR3 regions were amplified from genomic DNA by multiplex PCR using the deep immunoSEQ assay. Extracted genomic DNA from each cell subset was distributed evenly across all wells of several immunoSEQ 96-well plates, and each plate was treated as a replicate. For sorted subsets, each replicate PCR was loaded with approximately 200 ng genomic DNA, equivalent to 25,000 to 35,000 T cell genomes. The purified libraries were quantified using a Qubit 3.0 fluorometer, sized with a Bioanalyzer 2100, and then quantified again using the KAPA Library Quantification kit. Every immunoSEQ 96-well plate was sequenced on a separate single-read 150-cycle Illumina NextSeq 550 flow cell. The authors' pipeline ran thus. Because only junctional sequences without quality scores were contained in the immunoSEQ output, filtering matching that applied to full-length reads could not be performed. To assign V/J genes and CDR3, sequences were annotated against IMGT germline references using PyIR, a Python wrapper for IgBLAST v1.9. Reads with weak V/J assignments (E-value above 1e-6), missing CDR3, stop codons, out-of-frame junctions, or ambiguous translated residues were removed. V3J clonotypes were defined by identical inferred V gene, J gene, and CDR3 amino acid sequence. The percentage overlap between two repertoires was calculated by dividing the number of shared unique clonotypes by the size of the smaller repertoire. Repertoire richness was assessed with RTK rarefaction, the Chao1 estimator, and Recon v2.1 estimates of unobserved clonotypes. Generation probabilities for all TCRbeta clonotypes obtained by the gDNA method from several donors were computed using OLGA. Here the immuneACCESS table is served through TCRdb, limited to in-frame sequences with V and J called. Missing clones are a known gap in these copies; in checked studies unresolved V genes cover under half, and the rest lacks a known reason. Clone size and the V and J calls come from that table; the DNA yielded D and trimming. The sample table holds hundreds of thousands of clones, of which less than 80% were seen once. About 2% of the sample lies in the top ten.

CDR1 and CDR2 were assigned from the germline V gene as KGHSH and LQKENI. The CDR3 contains 13 residues, cysteine and phenylalanine counted. Kept here is only the CDR3 DNA, which spans 39 bases and is read in frame from base 1. Cut back by 6 bases and 6 bases, the V and J ends lie 15 bases apart. The donors were healthy, HIV-negative adults who had no recently reported acute infections or vaccinations. Only Caucasian adults living in Nashville, Tennessee, USA were represented among the donors. CD4+ T cells were enriched by magnetic negative selection; naive cells were then positively selected on CD45RA, and the negative fraction formed the memory subset. Blood was collected by leukapheresis, and PBMCs were isolated by Ficoll-Histopaque density gradient centrifugation and then cryopreserved in liquid nitrogen vapor phase. Analytical flow cytometry was used to check the purity and quantity of each magnetically sorted T cell population. From each sorted fraction, genomic DNA was isolated and quantified by UV absorbance on a Nanodrop 2000c.

The sample was memory CD4+ T cells sorted from blood. The sample's cell subset or site label, decoded: CD45RA-negative fraction. This receptor was identified in a woman younger than 45 in good health. The rearranged segments are TRBV18 and TRBJ2-7, with the D gene uncertain. The DNA sequence is TGTGCCAGCTCTAGGTCCCCTCCCTCCGAGCAGTACTTC. Its protein reads: CASSRSPPSEQYF.